These 9 T cell receptor beta chains were sequenced from one sample in a study of pediatric ulcerative colitis. During colonoscopy, one to two rectal pinch biopsies were collected. Using immunoSEQ multiplex PCR, the repertoire was profiled, and TCRdb retains in-frame clones only, with some absent. The sample yields around 13,000 clones, 75% to 80% seen once. Sequencing was performed on gut tissue. Every receptor here comes from a boy aged 5-17 years who was a control in a study of pediatric ulcerative colitis.

This chain connects TRBV6-1 to TRBJ2-3; tentative D call: TRBD2 (6 bases). The V end was cut by 2 bases, the J end by 1 base, with 16 bases between. CDR1 is MNHNS, CDR2 SASEGT, per germline. The CDR3 contains 17 residues. CDR3 residues: CASSEWDGSGGTDTQYF. The DNA of the CDR3 is TGTGCCAGCAGTGAATGGGACGGGAGTGGGGGCACAGATACGCAGTATTTT.

This clone came up a few times. The rearrangement uses TRBV29-1 and TRBJ2-2, with 7 bases matching TRBD2. Trimming at V came to 7 bases and at J to 0 bases, leaving 5 bases not matched to a gene. The CDR3 sequence is 14 residues long. Germline V lookup: CDR1 SQVTM, CDR2 ANQGSEA. This chain's CDR3 is CSAPSGANTGELFF. The CDR3 coding sequence is TGCAGCGCTCCTAGCGGAGCGAACACCGGGGAGCTGTTTTTT.

This clone has just a few counts. CDR3 sequence: CATSRVRGTGNQPQHF. The CDR3 bases are TGTGCCACCAGCAGAGTTCGGGGTACGGGCAATCAGCCCCAGCATTTT. V usage is TRBV15 and J usage is TRBJ1-5; D unclear. The germline gives CDR1 LNHNV, CDR2 YYDKDF (reference sequence). V was clipped by 1 base and J by 2 bases, with 12 bases between them. This CDR3 contains 16 residues.

V usage is TRBV30 and J usage is TRBJ2-7; TRBD1 is a possible D gene (6 bases). The CDR3 runs to 12 residues. The ends were cut back, 8 bases at V and 1 base at J, with 12 bases in the middle. Germline V gives CDR1 GTSNPN, CDR2 SVGIG (reference sequence). In DNA form, the CDR3 reads TGTGCCGCCAACAGGGCTTCCTACGAGCAGTACTTC. Translating gives CAANRASYEQYF.

The V call is TRBV4-1, the J call TRBJ1-2; 9 nucleotides match TRBD1. Germline CDR1 reads MGHRA; CDR2 reads YSYEKL. The junction had 6 bases not matched to a gene; V was cut back by 6 bases and J by 1 base. This CDR3 has 15 residues. CDR3 residues: CASSAPGQGNYGYTF. DNA of the CDR3: TGCGCCAGCAGTGCACCGGGACAGGGTAACTATGGCTACACCTTC.

Comment on this clone: Other nucleotide sequences in the sample specify the same CDR3. This chain uses TRBV30 with TRBJ2-3, with unresolved D. This CDR3 contains 14 residues. Trimming stripped 1 base from V and 0 bases from J, with 8 bases between. Germline-derived CDR1 and CDR2 are GTSNPN and SVGIG (reference sequence). As DNA, the CDR3 is TGTGCCTGGAGTGGGGGTCTTAGCACAGATACGCAGTATTTT. It yields the protein CAWSGGLSTDTQYF.

The CDR3 DNA is TGTGCCAGCTCAGGGACTAGCGGGCATAGCACAGATACGCAGTATTTT. Translation gives CASSGTSGHSTDTQYF. V usage is TRBV18 and J usage is TRBJ2-3, with 12 positions matching TRBD2. The junction had 3 bases not matched to a gene; V was cut back by 5 bases and J by 0 bases. CDR1 and CDR2 from the germline V gene are KGHSH and LQKENI. This CDR3 region has 16 residues.

The rearrangement links TRBV11-1 to TRBJ1-4, with D tentatively TRBD1 (6 bases). Germline V gives CDR1 SGHAT, CDR2 FQDESV (reference sequence). This CDR3 comprises 14 residues. Trimming cost V 6 bases and J 4 bases, with 12 bases left between them. CDR3 amino acids: CASSTGHSNEKLFF. In DNA, the CDR3 is TGTGCCAGCAGTACGGGACACAGTAATGAAAAACTGTTTTTT.

The rearrangement links TRBV6-4 to TRBJ2-3; 8 bases agree with TRBD2. Germline CDR1 is MRHNA and CDR2 is SNTAGT. The trim removed 6 bases at V and 3 bases at J, leaving 8 bases unmatched. The CDR3 runs 15 residues. CDR3 DNA sequence: TGTGCCAGCAGCAGAGCGGGAGAAGGTACAGATACGCAGTATTTT. Translation gives CASSRAGEGTDTQYF.